Listed below are T cell receptor beta chains from one sample, sequenced in a study of cytomegalovirus exposure and HLA in healthy donors. Sequencing used immunoSEQ multiplex PCR; TCRdb keeps in-frame clones, though not all of them. Here the sample table reports around 100,000 clones. Source material: PBMCs. The source is a woman under 40 in good health and CMV-seronegative. Both conserved end residues are part of each CDR3. A D gene is named only where the DNA matches it firmly.

j_call cdr3_length d_call v_call cdr3_aa cdr3_nt
TRBJ2-3 13 . TRBV27 CASSFGGTYTQYF TGTGCCAGCAGTTTCGGCGGGACTTATACGCAGTATTTT
TRBJ1-1 12 . TRBV28 CASSSPDRGAFF TGTGCCAGCAGTTCTCCTGACCGCGGCGCTTTCTTT
TRBJ2-3 15 . TRBV7-9 CASRGSKGNTDTQYF TGTGCCAGCAGGGGATCGAAGGGGAACACAGATACGCAGTATTTT
TRBJ1-2 17 TRBD1 TRBV5-6 CASSSGRTGGKGNGYTF TGTGCCAGCAGCTCGGGAAGGACAGGGGGAAAGGGTAATGGCTACACCTTC
TRBJ2-7 12 . TRBV29-1 CSVGQRGYEQYF TGCAGCGTTGGGCAGAGAGGATACGAGCAGTACTTC
TRBJ2-5 13 . TRBV7-9 CASSLARQETQYF TGTGCCAGCAGCTTAGCCAGACAAGAGACCCAGTACTTC
TRBJ2-3 13 . TRBV7-2 CASSLGRGDTQYF TGTGCCAGCAGCTTAGGGAGAGGGGATACGCAGTATTTT
TRBJ2-3 14 TRBD1 TRBV7-9 CASSHLRQGPTQYF TGTGCCAGCAGCCACCTTCGACAGGGGCCCACGCAGTATTTT
TRBJ1-4 15 TRBD1 TRBV7-9 CASSYRDRANEKLFF TGTGCCAGCAGTTACCGGGACAGGGCTAATGAAAAACTGTTTTTT
TRBJ1-1 13 . TRBV5-6 CASSPGGDTEAFF TGTGCCAGCAGCCCCGGGGGGGACACTGAAGCTTTCTTT
TRBJ1-5 16 . TRBV27 CASSPYSDTSNQPQHF TGTGCCAGCAGTCCTTACTCGGACACCAGTAATCAGCCCCAGCATTTT
TRBJ1-5 14 . TRBV30 CAWSPQISNQPQHF TGTGCCTGGAGTCCCCAGATTAGCAATCAGCCCCAGCATTTT
TRBJ2-5 12 TRBD1 TRBV7-9 CASSEDRQTQYF TGTGCCAGCAGCGAGGACAGGCAGACCCAGTACTTC
TRBJ2-1 12 . TRBV28 CASTDSYNEQFF TGTGCCAGCACAGACTCCTACAATGAGCAGTTCTTC
TRBJ1-1 14 . TRBV28 CASRSTGPYTEAFF TGTGCCAGCAGGTCAACAGGGCCCTACACTGAAGCTTTCTTT
TRBJ1-5 14 . TRBV28 CASSLGQGGQPQHF TGTGCCAGCAGTTTGGGGCAGGGTGGTCAGCCCCAGCATTTT
TRBJ2-5 13 . TRBV11-3 CASSSDREETQYF TGTGCCAGCAGCTCGGACAGAGAAGAGACCCAGTACTTC
TRBJ1-3 15 TRBD1 TRBV6-5 CASRDPTGLGNTIYF TGTGCCAGCAGGGATCCGACAGGGCTCGGAAACACCATATATTTT
TRBJ2-7 14 . TRBV28 CASGGRKLPYEQYF TGTGCCAGCGGAGGACGGAAGCTCCCCTACGAGCAGTACTTC
TRBJ1-2 14 . TRBV5-1 CASSSAGGVGGYTF TGCGCCAGCAGCTCGGCGGGTGGGGTCGGAGGCTACACCTTC
TRBJ1-5 12 . TRBV4-2 CASREGDQPQHF TGTGCCAGCCGAGAGGGGGATCAGCCCCAGCATTTT
TRBJ1-6 16 TRBD1 TRBV18 CASSPPTGDYNSPLHF TGTGCCAGCTCACCACCGACAGGGGATTATAATTCACCCCTCCACTTT
TRBJ2-3 14 TRBD2 TRBV2 CASRVIGTRDTQYF TGTGCCAGCAGGGTAATTGGGACTAGAGATACGCAGTATTTT
TRBJ1-2 15 TRBD1 TRBV5-6 CASSRPGQADYGYTF TGTGCCAGCAGCAGGCCGGGACAGGCTGACTATGGCTACACCTTC